This T cell receptor beta chain emerged from a study of blood T cell repertoires in COVID-19. Study-wide background: Italy, Spain and the United States were the sources of the convalescent and acute COVID-19 samples.

The CDR3 has 15 residues. The germline V gene has CDR1 KGHSH and CDR2 LQKENI. Trimming at V came to 4 bases and at J to 1 base, leaving 5 bases not matched to a gene. As originally analysed: It was from reference gene primer amplification that nucleated cell counts were estimated. Here immunoSEQ multiplex PCR was the method, and the copy in TCRdb shows in-frame clones only, minus some. That table furnishes V, J and clone size, whereas the DNA furnished D and trimming. This sample carries about 270,000 clones, approximately 81% of them seen once, and the ten largest clones take 2.5% to 3%. This chain uses TRBV18 with TRBJ1-1; 8 nucleotides match TRBD1. The sample comprised peripheral blood. The receptor was isolated from a woman between 55 and 75 years old with active or convalescent COVID-19. For the CDR3, the DNA is TGTGCCAGCTCACACTCGACAGGGGAGAACACTGAAGCTTTCTTT. It translates to CASSHSTGENTEAFF.